This T cell receptor beta chain was obtained from a study of blood T cell repertoires in COVID-19. Overall study context: Spain, Italy and the United States supplied samples that represented acute and convalescent COVID-19. PBMCs, B-cell-depleted T cells, or T cells provided the cDNA or gDNA that made up the material.

The CDR3 length is 14 residues. The germline CDR1 and CDR2 sequences are WNHNN and SYGVQD (reference sequence). V lost 2 bases, J lost 6 bases, and 4 bases stayed unmatched. The sample holds a few counts of this clone. Authors' data handling: Amplified reference gene primers provided the basis for estimating nucleated cell counts. Sequencing used immunoSEQ multiplex PCR; TCRdb keeps in-frame clones, though not all of them. The D gene and trimming were derived from the DNA, and the V and J assignments and clone size from that table. The table has hundreds of thousands of clones, 80% to 90% seen once; the top ten hold about 6.3%. The Seattle patients, enrolled during active infection, were followed longitudinally.

This TCR was recovered from a woman between 50 and 59 years old with COVID-19, enrolled during active disease. The chain uses TRBV10-1 and TRBJ1-1; the match to TRBD1 covers 9 bases. The specimen was peripheral blood. This chain's CDR3 is CASSETGGESEAFF. The DNA of the CDR3 is TGCGCCAGCAGTGAGACAGGGGGCGAATCTGAAGCTTTCTTT.